This TCR beta chain emerged from a study of response to subunit inactivated influenza vaccine. Study observations and caveats: Only a handful of new T cells, the authors suggested, are recruited with each seasonal influenza vaccination.

As regards this clonotype: Its target is not known.

This CDR3 has 19 residues. The junction had 17 bases not matched to a gene; V was cut back by 3 bases and J by 2 bases. Germline V gives CDR1 MNHEY, CDR2 SMNVEV (reference sequence). TCRdb ran MiXCR on the RT-PCR reads and lists one entry per CDR3 protein. The sample records about 700,000 distinct CDR3 sequences, 13% to 15% being singletons. Sequencing used PBMCs from blood, obtained less than 15 days before vaccination. The clonotype originates from a man aged 45-65 years who received an inactivated influenza vaccine. The chain joins TRBV27 to TRBJ2-3; 7 bases are a match to TRBD2. In DNA form, the CDR3 reads TGTGCCAGCAGTTTTGAACCCCCCACCAGCGGGGCCCCCACAGATACGCAGTATTTT. This translates into CASSFEPPTSGAPTDTQYF.